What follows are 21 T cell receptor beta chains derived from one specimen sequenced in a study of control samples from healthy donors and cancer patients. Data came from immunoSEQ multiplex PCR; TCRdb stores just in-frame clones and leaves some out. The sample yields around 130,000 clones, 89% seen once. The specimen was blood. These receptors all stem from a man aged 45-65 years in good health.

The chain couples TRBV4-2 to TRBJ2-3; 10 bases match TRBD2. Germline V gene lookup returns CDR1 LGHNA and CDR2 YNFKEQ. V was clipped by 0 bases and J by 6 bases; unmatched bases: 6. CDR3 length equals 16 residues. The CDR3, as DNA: TGTGCCAGCAGCCAAGATCGACTAGCGGGCGGGGATACGCAGTATTTT. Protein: CASSQDRLAGGDTQYF.

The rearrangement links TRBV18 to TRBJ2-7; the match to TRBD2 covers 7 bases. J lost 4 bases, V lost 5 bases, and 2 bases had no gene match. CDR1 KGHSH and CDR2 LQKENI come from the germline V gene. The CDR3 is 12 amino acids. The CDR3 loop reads CASSGLGYEQYF. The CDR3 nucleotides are TGTGCCAGCTCAGGACTAGGGTACGAGCAGTACTTC. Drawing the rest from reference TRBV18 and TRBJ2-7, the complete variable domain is NAGVMQNPRHLVRRRGQEARLRCSPMKGHSHVYWYRQLPEEGLKFMVYLQKENIIDESGMPKERFSAEFPKEGPSILRIQQVVRGDSAAYFCASSGLGYEQYFGPGTRLTVT.

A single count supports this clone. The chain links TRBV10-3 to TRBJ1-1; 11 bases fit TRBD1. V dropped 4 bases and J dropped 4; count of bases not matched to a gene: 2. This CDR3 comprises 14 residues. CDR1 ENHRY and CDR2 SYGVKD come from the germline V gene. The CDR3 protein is CAISGDRGSTEAFF. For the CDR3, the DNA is TGTGCCATCAGTGGGGACAGGGGGAGCACTGAAGCTTTCTTT.

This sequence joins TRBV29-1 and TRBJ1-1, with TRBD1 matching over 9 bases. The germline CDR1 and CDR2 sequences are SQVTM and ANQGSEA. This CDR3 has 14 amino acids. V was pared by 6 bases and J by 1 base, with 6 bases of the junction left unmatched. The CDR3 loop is CSVGSQGANTEAFF. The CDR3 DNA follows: TGCAGCGTGGGATCACAGGGGGCGAACACTGAAGCTTTCTTT.

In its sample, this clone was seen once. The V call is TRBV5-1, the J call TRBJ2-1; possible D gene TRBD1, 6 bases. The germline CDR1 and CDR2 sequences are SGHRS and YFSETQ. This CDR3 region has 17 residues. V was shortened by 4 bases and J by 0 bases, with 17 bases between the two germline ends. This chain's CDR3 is CASSPKQGSSSYNEQFF. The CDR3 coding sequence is TGCGCCAGCAGCCCGAAACAGGGATCAAGCTCCTACAATGAGCAGTTCTTC.

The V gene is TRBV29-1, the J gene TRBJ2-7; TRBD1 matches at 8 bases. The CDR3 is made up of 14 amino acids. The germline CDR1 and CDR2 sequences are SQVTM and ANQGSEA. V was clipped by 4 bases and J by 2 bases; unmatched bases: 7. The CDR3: CSVGGTGVTYEQYF. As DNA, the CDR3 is TGCAGCGTTGGAGGGACAGGAGTCACCTACGAGCAGTACTTC.

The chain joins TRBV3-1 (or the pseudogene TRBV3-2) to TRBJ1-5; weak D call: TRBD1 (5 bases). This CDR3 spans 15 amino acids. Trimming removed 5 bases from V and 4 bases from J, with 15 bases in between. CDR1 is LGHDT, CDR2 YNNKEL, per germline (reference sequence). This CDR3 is CASSFSGADNQPQHF. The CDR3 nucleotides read TGTGCCAGCAGCTTTAGTGGGGCCGATAATCAGCCCCAGCATTTT.

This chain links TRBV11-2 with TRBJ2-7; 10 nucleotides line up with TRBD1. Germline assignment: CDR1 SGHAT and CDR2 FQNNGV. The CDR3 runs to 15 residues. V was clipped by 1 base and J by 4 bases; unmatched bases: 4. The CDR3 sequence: CASSLAPGQGYEQYF. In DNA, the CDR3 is TGTGCCAGCAGCTTAGCACCGGGACAGGGGTACGAGCAGTACTTC.

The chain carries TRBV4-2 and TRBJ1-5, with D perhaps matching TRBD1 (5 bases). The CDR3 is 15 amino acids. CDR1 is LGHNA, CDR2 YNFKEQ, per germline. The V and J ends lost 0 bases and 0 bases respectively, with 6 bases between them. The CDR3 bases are TGTGCCAGCAGCCAAGAAAGGGGTAGCAATCAGCCCCAGCATTTT. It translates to CASSQERGSNQPQHF.

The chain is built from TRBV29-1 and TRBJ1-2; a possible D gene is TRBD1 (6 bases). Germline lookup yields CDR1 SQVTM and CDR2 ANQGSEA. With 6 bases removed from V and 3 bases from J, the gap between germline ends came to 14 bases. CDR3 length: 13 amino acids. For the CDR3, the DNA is TGCAGCGTGGGGGGGCAGGGAGACTATGGCTACACCTTC. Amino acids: CSVGGQGDYGYTF.

The CDR3 sequence is CASSPLPVAKNIQYF. DNA of the CDR3: TGCGCCAGCAGCCCCTTGCCCGTTGCCAAAAACATTCAGTACTTC. V and J are TRBV5-1 and TRBJ2-4; D is undetermined. From germline, CDR1 is SGHRS and CDR2 YFSETQ. This CDR3 region has 15 residues. V lost 4 bases, J lost 1 base, and 12 bases lay in between.

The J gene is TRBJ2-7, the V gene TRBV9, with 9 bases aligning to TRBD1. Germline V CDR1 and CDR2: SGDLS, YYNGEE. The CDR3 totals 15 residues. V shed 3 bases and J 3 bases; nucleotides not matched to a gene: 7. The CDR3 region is CASSARTGEIYEQYF. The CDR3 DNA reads TGTGCCAGCAGCGCCCGGACAGGGGAGATCTACGAGCAGTACTTC.

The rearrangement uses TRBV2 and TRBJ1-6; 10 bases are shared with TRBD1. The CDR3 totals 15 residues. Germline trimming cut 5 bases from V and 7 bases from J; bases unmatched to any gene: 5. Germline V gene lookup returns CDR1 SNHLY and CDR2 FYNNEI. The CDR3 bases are TGTGCCAGCAGTCATGGGACAGGGGTGAATTCACCCCTCCACTTT. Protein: CASSHGTGVNSPLHF.

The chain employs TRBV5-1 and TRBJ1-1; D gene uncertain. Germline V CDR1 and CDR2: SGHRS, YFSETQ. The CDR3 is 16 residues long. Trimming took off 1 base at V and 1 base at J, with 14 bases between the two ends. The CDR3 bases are TGCGCCAGCAGCTTGCTTCCCAGGAATGGGAACACTGAAGCTTTCTTT. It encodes CASSLLPRNGNTEAFF.

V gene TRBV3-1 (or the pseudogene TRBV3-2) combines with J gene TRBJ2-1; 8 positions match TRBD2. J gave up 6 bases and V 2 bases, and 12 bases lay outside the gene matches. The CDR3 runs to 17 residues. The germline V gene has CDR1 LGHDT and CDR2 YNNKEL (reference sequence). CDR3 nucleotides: TGTGCCAGCAGCCAATTCCTCGAGGCTAGCGGGCTCAATGAGCAGTTCTTC. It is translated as CASSQFLEASGLNEQFF.

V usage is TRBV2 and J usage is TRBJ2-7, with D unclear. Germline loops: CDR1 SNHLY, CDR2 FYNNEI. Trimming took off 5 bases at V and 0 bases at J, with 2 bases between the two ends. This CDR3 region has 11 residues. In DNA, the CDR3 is TGTGCCAGCAGTCCCTCCTACGAGCAGTACTTC. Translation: CASSPSYEQYF.

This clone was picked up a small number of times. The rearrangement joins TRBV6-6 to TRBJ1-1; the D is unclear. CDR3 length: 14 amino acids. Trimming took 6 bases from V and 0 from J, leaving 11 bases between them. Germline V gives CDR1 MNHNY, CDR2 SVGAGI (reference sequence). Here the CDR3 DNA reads TGTGCCAGCAGGCAATCGATAATGAACACTGAAGCTTTCTTT. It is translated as CASRQSIMNTEAFF.

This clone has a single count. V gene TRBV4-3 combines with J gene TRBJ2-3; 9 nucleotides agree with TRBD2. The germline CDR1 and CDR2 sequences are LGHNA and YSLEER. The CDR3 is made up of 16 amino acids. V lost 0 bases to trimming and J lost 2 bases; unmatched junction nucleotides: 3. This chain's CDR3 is CASSQEAGGYTDTQYF. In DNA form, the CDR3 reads TGCGCCAGCAGCCAAGAGGCGGGGGGGTACACAGATACGCAGTATTTT.

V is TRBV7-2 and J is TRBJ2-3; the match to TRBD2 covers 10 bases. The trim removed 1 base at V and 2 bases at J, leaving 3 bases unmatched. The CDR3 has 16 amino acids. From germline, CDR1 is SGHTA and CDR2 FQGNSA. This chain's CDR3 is CASSLVAGGLTDTQYF. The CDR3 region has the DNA TGTGCCAGCAGCTTAGTAGCGGGGGGACTCACAGATACGCAGTATTTT.

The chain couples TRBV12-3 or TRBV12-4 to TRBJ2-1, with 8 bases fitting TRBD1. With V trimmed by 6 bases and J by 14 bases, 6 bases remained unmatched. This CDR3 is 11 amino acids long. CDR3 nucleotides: TGTGCCAGCAGGTTGGACAGGGAGGAGTTCTTC. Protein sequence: CASRLDREEFF.

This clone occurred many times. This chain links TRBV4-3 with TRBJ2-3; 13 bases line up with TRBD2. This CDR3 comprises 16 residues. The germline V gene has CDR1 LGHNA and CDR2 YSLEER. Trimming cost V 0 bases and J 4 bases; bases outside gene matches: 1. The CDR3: CASSQDGTSGADTQYF. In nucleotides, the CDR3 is TGCGCCAGCAGCCAAGACGGGACTAGCGGGGCAGATACGCAGTATTTT.